Below are 14 T cell receptor beta chains sequenced from a single sample in a study of shared clonotypes between healthy human individuals. Assay: immunoSEQ multiplex PCR; the TCRdb copy retains only in-frame clones and omits some. This sample has fewer than 3 million clones, with under 95% found just once. Sequencing was done on a sample of naive CD4+ T cells from PBMCs. Stated subset: CD45RA+ positively selected. The source of these receptors is a man younger than 30 in good health. Some clones in this sample may be carry-over from other donors' samples.

The rearrangement uses TRBV7-9 and TRBJ2-7, with TRBD1 identical over 9 bases. V trimming: 10 bases; J trimming: 2 bases; junction bases outside the gene matches: 6. The CDR3 is 13 amino acids. CDR1 and CDR2 from the germline V gene are SEHNR and FQNEAQ (reference sequence). The CDR3 bases are TGTGCCACCTCTGGGACAGGGCCCTACGAGCAGTACTTC. Encoded protein: CATSGTGPYEQYF.

The chain couples TRBV6-1 to TRBJ2-1; TRBD1 agrees at 11 bases. The trim removed 0 bases at V and 8 bases at J, leaving 6 bases unmatched. The CDR3 length is 16 residues. Germline V gives CDR1 MNHNS, CDR2 SASEGT. CDR3 in amino acids: CASSEAPGQGADEQFF. The CDR3 bases are TGTGCCAGCAGTGAAGCGCCCGGACAGGGGGCGGATGAGCAGTTCTTC.

The chain links TRBV5-5 to TRBJ2-2; D possibly corresponds to TRBD1 (5 bases). V lost 2 bases, J lost 3 bases, and 11 bases lay in between. CDR1 and CDR2 from the germline V gene are SGHKS and YYEKEE (reference sequence). This CDR3 has 15 residues. The CDR3 reads CASSFRQRDTGELFF. The CDR3 coding sequence is TGTGCCAGCAGCTTCCGACAGAGAGACACCGGGGAGCTGTTTTTT.

This chain joins TRBV2 and TRBJ1-2; 8 nucleotides align to TRBD1. The germline V gene encodes CDR1 SNHLY and CDR2 FYNNEI. This CDR3 has 16 amino acids. J gave up 8 bases and V 2 bases, and 13 bases lay outside the gene matches. The DNA for the CDR3 is TGTGCCAGCAGTGAACCCCGGCAGGGGGCACTGGAGGGCTACACCTTC. This sequence encodes CASSEPRQGALEGYTF.

This clone was seen a single time. This chain links TRBV7-2 with TRBJ2-3; tentatively, D is TRBD1 (6 bases). The CDR3 contains 13 residues. The V gene lost 5 bases and the J gene lost 11 bases, with 17 bases spanning the gap. Germline CDR1 is SGHTA and CDR2 is FQGNSA. The CDR3 reads CASSPHAGRGQYF. The CDR3 nucleotides read TGTGCCAGCAGCCCCCACGCGGGCAGGGGGCAGTATTTT.

Notes on this clone: Within the sample, other DNA sequences also encode this same CDR3. The V gene is TRBV18, the J gene TRBJ1-4; D uncertain. Germline CDR1 and CDR2: KGHSH and LQKENI. The CDR3 is made up of 16 amino acids. The ends were cut back, 6 bases at V and 0 bases at J, with 14 bases in the middle. The CDR3: CASSPSWAATNEKLFF. For the CDR3, the DNA is TGTGCCAGCTCGCCGAGTTGGGCCGCAACTAATGAAAAACTGTTTTTT.

CDR3 DNA sequence: TGTGCCAGCAGTGAGGTGGAAATTGCCTACGAGCAGTACTTC. Its protein is CASSEVEIAYEQYF. J is TRBJ2-7 and V is TRBV6-6; D is ambiguous. This CDR3 is built from 14 residues. From germline, CDR1 is MNHNY and CDR2 SVGAGI (reference sequence). Trimming pared 5 bases from V and 2 bases from J, leaving 13 bases between.

The chain carries TRBV28 and TRBJ2-1; TRBD2 matches 13 bases. The CDR3 runs to 17 residues. V shed 4 bases and J 0 bases; nucleotides not matched to a gene: 3. The V gene's germline CDR1 is MDHEN and CDR2 SYDVKM. Written as DNA, the CDR3 is TGTGCCAGCAGTTGGGGACTAGCGGGGAGCTCCTACAATGAGCAGTTCTTC. Its protein product is CASSWGLAGSSYNEQFF.

This clone was counted between two and nine times. The chain employs TRBV7-2 and TRBJ1-1; unclear D gene. Germline CDR1 is SGHTA and CDR2 is FQGNSA. The CDR3 consists of 16 residues. Trimming left V 1 base short and J 0 bases short, with 12 bases between. The CDR3 DNA reads as TGTGCCAGCAGCTTAGTTATCGCCGGGATGAACACTGAAGCTTTCTTT. As protein: CASSLVIAGMNTEAFF.

This clone was picked up one time. The rearrangement uses TRBV18 and TRBJ2-7; TRBD1 is a possible D gene (6 bases). CDR1 is KGHSH and CDR2 is LQKENI in the germline V gene. V was clipped by 3 bases and J by 1 base, with 16 bases between them. This CDR3 region has 16 residues. CDR3 sequence reads: CASSPPSGTKSYEQYF. The CDR3 region has the DNA TGTGCCAGCTCACCCCCTTCCGGGACAAAGTCCTACGAGCAGTACTTC.

Concerning this clone itself: Additional DNA sequences in this sample encode the identical CDR3. The chain recombines TRBV9 with TRBJ2-3; 12 bases map to TRBD2. CDR3 length: 17 residues. Germline values: CDR1 SGDLS, CDR2 YYNGEE. Trimming took 0 bases from V and 1 from J; bases not matched to a gene: 3. The CDR3 DNA is TGTGCCAGCAGCGTAGGCCTAGCGGGAGGGGGCACAGATACGCAGTATTTT. The encoded protein is CASSVGLAGGGTDTQYF.

Here the CDR3 reads CASSIRPGGQMKASNEQFF. The CDR3 bases are TGTGCCAGTAGTATCAGGCCAGGAGGGCAGATGAAAGCATCCAATGAGCAGTTCTTC. The J gene is TRBJ2-1, the V gene TRBV19, with D maybe TRBD2 (6 bases). V gave up 3 bases and J gave up 6 bases, with 27 bases separating them. Germline V gene data show CDR1 as LNHDA and CDR2 as SQIVND (reference sequence). This CDR3 has 19 residues.

This chain uses TRBV4-1 with TRBJ1-5; D is unclear. V was cut by 0 bases and J by 0 bases, with 15 bases left in between. The CDR3 loop spans 18 amino acids. The V gene's germline CDR1 is MGHRA and CDR2 YSYEKL. This CDR3 reads CASSQEGMAVYSNQPQHF. The CDR3 DNA reads as TGCGCCAGCAGCCAAGAAGGGATGGCAGTTTATAGCAATCAGCCCCAGCATTTT.

The V gene is TRBV7-3, the J gene TRBJ2-5, with D possibly matching TRBD1 (5 bases). With 5 bases removed from V and 5 bases from J, the gap between germline ends came to 18 bases. CDR1 is SGHTA and CDR2 is FQGTGA in the germline V gene. The CDR3 sequence is 15 residues long. The CDR3 DNA is TGTGCCAGCAGCCCTCTCGACAGCGCCGGGGAGACCCAGTACTTC. Translating gives CASSPLDSAGETQYF.